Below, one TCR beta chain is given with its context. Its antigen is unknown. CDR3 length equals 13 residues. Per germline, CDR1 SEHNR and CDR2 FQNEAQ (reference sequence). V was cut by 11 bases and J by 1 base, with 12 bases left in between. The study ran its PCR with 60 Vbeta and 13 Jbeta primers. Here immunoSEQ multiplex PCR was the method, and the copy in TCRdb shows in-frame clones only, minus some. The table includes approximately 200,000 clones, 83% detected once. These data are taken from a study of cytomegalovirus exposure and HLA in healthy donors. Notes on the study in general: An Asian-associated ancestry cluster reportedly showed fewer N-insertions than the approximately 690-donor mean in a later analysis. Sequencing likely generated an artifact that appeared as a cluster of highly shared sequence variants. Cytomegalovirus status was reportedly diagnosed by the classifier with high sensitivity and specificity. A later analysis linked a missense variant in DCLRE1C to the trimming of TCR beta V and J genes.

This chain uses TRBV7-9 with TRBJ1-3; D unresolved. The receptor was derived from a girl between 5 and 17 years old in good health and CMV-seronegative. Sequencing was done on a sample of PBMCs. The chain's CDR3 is CAGRGKSGNTIYF. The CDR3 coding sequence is TGTGCCGGTCGGGGAAAATCTGGAAACACCATATATTTT.